The clone carrying this T cell receptor beta chain was seen once. Germline CDR1 is SGDLS and CDR2 is YYNGEE. The CDR3 has 16 amino acids. Losses at the gene ends were 5 bases for V and 4 bases for J; bases not matched to a gene: 10. Using RNA transcripts as the source, TCR beta CDR3 regions were amplified. An initial round of RT-PCR targeting the TCR CDR3 relied on the HTBI primer set. TCRdb redid the calling of the multiplex PCR reads with MiXCR, one entry per CDR3 protein. In the table there are around 690,000 distinct CDR3 sequences, about 18% of which are singletons. The data are from a study of T cells in Graves' hyperthyroidism and ophthalmopathy.

The chain uses TRBV9 and TRBJ2-1; TRBD1 matches at 9 bases. Sequencing was done on a sample of blood. The receptor was isolated from a man aged 50-60 years with Graves' hyperthyroidism. DNA of the CDR3: TGTGCCAGCAGTCTATCGGGACAGGGATGGTACAATGAGCAGTTCTTC. It encodes CASSLSGQGWYNEQFF.